This T cell receptor beta chain was documented in a study of cytomegalovirus exposure and HLA in healthy donors. Study-level points and caveats: Later analysis identified a missense DCLRE1C variant that was linked to TCR beta V- and J-gene trimming. Presence/absence analyses supposed approximately even sequencing depth among donors.

The PCR employed 60 Vbeta primers together with 13 Jbeta primers. Method: immunoSEQ multiplex PCR; TCRdb's copy keeps in-frame clones and lacks some. With about 170,000 clones in the sample, the ten largest clones hold 1.3%. Of note for this clone: Antigen specificity is unknown.

Sequencing used PBMCs. The receptor's source is a woman in her sixties in good health and CMV-seronegative.

CDR3 nucleotide sequence: TGCGCCAGCAGTGAACTAGCCGCACCGACCCAGTACTTC. Translated, it gives CASSELAAPTQYF. V usage is TRBV10-2 and J usage is TRBJ2-5, with D perhaps matching TRBD2 (6 bases). The V gene lost 3 bases and the J gene lost 7 bases, with 12 bases spanning the gap. CDR1 WSHSY and CDR2 SAAADI come from the germline V gene. The CDR3 is 13 amino acids.